Listed here are 15 T cell receptor beta chains from one sample, sequenced in a study of blood T cell repertoires in COVID-19. TCRdb's table, derived via immunoSEQ multiplex PCR, lists solely in-frame clones and lacks some. This table has fewer than 90,000 clones, roughly 86% appearing once. Source material: peripheral blood. The source of these receptors is a man between 70 and 80 years old with acute or convalescent COVID-19.

The gene calls are TRBV3-1 (or the pseudogene TRBV3-2) and TRBJ2-7, with a tentative D call TRBD1 (6 bases). Trimming shortened V by 8 bases and J by 6 bases, and 17 bases separated the two germline ends. Germline assignment: CDR1 LGHDT and CDR2 YNNKEL (reference sequence). The CDR3 is 13 amino acids. The CDR3 is CASGTLLRGEQYF. The CDR3 DNA reads TGTGCCAGCGGGACCCTCCTCAGGGGCGAGCAGTACTTC.

The genes are TRBV7-6 and TRBJ2-5, with 7 bases identical to TRBD1. The CDR3 length is 16 residues. CDR1 SGHVS and CDR2 FNYEAQ come from the germline V gene. Trimming cost V 2 bases and J 0 bases; bases outside gene matches: 6. The CDR3 loop reads CASSLIRTGYQETQYF. The CDR3, as DNA: TGTGCCAGCAGCTTAATCCGGACAGGATACCAAGAGACCCAGTACTTC.

The chain recombines TRBV19 with TRBJ1-5; D might be TRBD1 (5 bases). V was clipped by 6 bases and J by 5 bases, with 11 bases between them. The CDR3 runs 13 residues. Germline-derived CDR1 and CDR2 are LNHDA and SQIVND (reference sequence). The CDR3, as DNA: TGTGCCAGTAGGGCCACGGGGGATCAGCCCCAGCATTTT. Translated, it gives CASRATGDQPQHF.

This chain joins TRBV7-3 and TRBJ1-1; TRBD1 is a possible D gene (5 bases). The germline gives CDR1 SGHTA, CDR2 FQGTGA. Trimming pared 5 bases from V and 4 bases from J, leaving 11 bases between. The CDR3 has 13 amino acids. In DNA, the CDR3 is TGTGCCAGCAGCACCTCCGGGGGCACTGAAGCTTTCTTT. It specifies CASSTSGGTEAFF.

This chain's CDR3 is CASSLRPRQGADYGYTF. Here the CDR3 DNA reads TGTGCCAGCAGCTTGAGGCCTCGACAGGGGGCAGACTATGGCTACACCTTC. V is TRBV5-5 and J is TRBJ1-2, with 10 bases that match TRBD1. This CDR3 has 17 amino acids. The germline gives CDR1 SGHKS, CDR2 YYEKEE (reference sequence). With V trimmed by 1 base and J by 3 bases, 9 bases remained unmatched.

The chain is built from TRBV29-1 and TRBJ2-5, with D perhaps matching TRBD1 (5 bases). With 4 bases removed from V and 1 base from J, the gap between germline ends came to 7 bases. The CDR3 covers 12 residues. The germline CDR1 and CDR2 sequences are SQVTM and ANQGSEA. The CDR3 region is CSVGQGQETQYF. The CDR3 DNA reads TGCAGCGTTGGGCAGGGCCAAGAGACCCAGTACTTC.

V and J are TRBV7-2 and TRBJ2-7; 8 bases map to TRBD2. The CDR3 runs to 17 residues. The germline CDR1 and CDR2 sequences are SGHTA and FQGNSA. V trimming: 4 bases; J trimming: 4 bases; junction bases outside the gene matches: 15. The CDR3 bases are TGTGCCAGCAGCTCCCGGTGGGGCGGGGGGAGCGTATACGAGCAGTACTTC. Amino acid sequence: CASSSRWGGGSVYEQYF.

The rearrangement uses TRBV5-5 and TRBJ2-3; 9 bases are shared with TRBD1. The germline gives CDR1 SGHKS, CDR2 YYEKEE (reference sequence). This CDR3 has 15 amino acids. The ends lost 1 base at V and 6 bases at J; junction bases unmatched: 6. DNA for the CDR3: TGTGCCAGCAGCTTGAACAGGGGGCTCGGGGATACGCAGTATTTT. Its translation: CASSLNRGLGDTQYF.

The rearrangement joins TRBV3-1 (or the pseudogene TRBV3-2) to TRBJ1-1; the match to TRBD1 covers 7 bases. Germline V gene lookup returns CDR1 LGHDT and CDR2 YNNKEL (reference sequence). V shed 2 bases, J shed 13 bases, and the junction held 13 bases outside the gene matches. This CDR3 is built from 14 residues. In DNA, the CDR3 is TGTGCCAGCAGCCAAAGCCGACAGGGTGGCTCAGTTTTCTTT. This sequence encodes CASSQSRQGGSVFF.

This clone was found once. The chain combines TRBV19 with TRBJ2-1; possible D gene TRBD1, 6 bases. From germline, CDR1 is LNHDA and CDR2 SQIVND (reference sequence). The length of the CDR3 is 16 residues. The V gene lost 4 bases and the J gene lost 0 bases, with 13 bases spanning the gap. CDR3 loop: CASSRKTGSSYNEQFF. CDR3 nucleotide sequence: TGTGCCAGTAGTAGAAAGACAGGTAGCTCCTACAATGAGCAGTTCTTC. Supplemented by reference TRBV19 and TRBJ2-1, the full variable domain reads DGGITQSPKYLFRKEGQNVTLSCEQNLNHDAMYWYRQDPGQGLRLIYYSQIVNDFQKGDIAEGYSVSREKKESFPLTVTSAQKNPTAFYLCASSRKTGSSYNEQFFGPGTRLTVL.

DNA for the CDR3: TGTGCCAGCAGCCACATAACCTGGGGGGACAGGGGGCTTGGAAACACCATATATTTT. It is translated as CASSHITWGDRGLGNTIYF. The chain uses TRBV28 and TRBJ1-3, with 12 bases matching TRBD1. The germline gives CDR1 MDHEN, CDR2 SYDVKM. This CDR3 is 19 amino acids long. Trimming at V came to 6 bases and at J to 3 bases, leaving 15 bases not matched to a gene.

The chain is built from TRBV5-1 and TRBJ2-3, with D perhaps matching TRBD2 (5 bases). The CDR3 runs to 14 residues. Trimming removed 1 base at V and 0 bases at J, with 6 bases between. Per germline, CDR1 SGHRS and CDR2 YFSETQ. CDR3 in amino acids: CASSLTGSTDTQYF. DNA for the CDR3: TGCGCCAGCAGCTTGACGGGAAGCACAGATACGCAGTATTTT.

The J gene is TRBJ2-7, the V gene TRBV30; tentatively, D is TRBD1 (5 bases). CDR3 length: 14 amino acids. Germline-derived CDR1 and CDR2 are GTSNPN and SVGIG (reference sequence). The CDR3 is CATYLTDSSYEQYF. In nucleotides, the CDR3 is TGTGCAACTTACTTAACCGACAGCTCCTACGAGCAGTACTTC.

This clone was seen a few times. For the CDR3, the DNA is TGTGCCAGCAGCTTTGCAGGTGCCTACGAGCAGTACTTC. Translation: CASSFAGAYEQYF. The rearrangement links TRBV5-4 to TRBJ2-7, with unresolved D. Germline-derived CDR1 and CDR2 are SGHNT and YYREEE (reference sequence). Trimming shortened V by 2 bases and J by 2 bases, and 8 bases separated the two germline ends. The CDR3 has 13 amino acids. Supplemented by reference TRBV5-4 and TRBJ2-7, the full variable domain reads ETGVTQSPTHLIKTRGQQVTLRCSSQSGHNTVSWYQQALGQGPQFIFQYYREEENGRGNFPPRFSGLQFPNYSSELNVNALELDDSALYLCASSFAGAYEQYFGPGTRLTVT.

The chain links TRBV7-3 to TRBJ2-1, with 7 positions matching TRBD2. This CDR3 region has 14 residues. After removal of 5 bases from V and 0 bases from J, the junction contained 1 base not matched to a gene. Per germline, CDR1 SGHTA and CDR2 FQGTGA. CDR3 amino acids: CASSVAGSYNEQFF. The DNA of the CDR3 is TGTGCCAGCAGCGTAGCGGGCTCCTACAATGAGCAGTTCTTC.